Sequencing of this T cell receptor beta chain was carried out in a study of cytotoxic CD8 clonotypes in ibrutinib-treated CLL. V was clipped by 2 bases and J by 2 bases; unmatched bases: 6. The CDR3 loop spans 16 amino acids. Germline V lookup: CDR1 MNHEY, CDR2 SMNVEV (reference sequence). The repertoire was sequenced with immunoSEQ multiplex PCR; TCRdb's copy has only in-frame clones and lacks some. The profile shows around 150,000 clones, roughly 86% of them singletons. This chain links TRBV27 with TRBJ2-1; TRBD2 agrees at 7 bases. This TCR was recovered from a human donor with chronic lymphocytic leukemia. The sample here was PBMCs, taken after 12 months of ibrutinib treatment. The CDR3 DNA reads as TGTGCCAGCAGTTTAAGGCGCGGGAGCCCCTACAATGAGCAGTTCTTC. It translates to CASSLRRGSPYNEQFF.